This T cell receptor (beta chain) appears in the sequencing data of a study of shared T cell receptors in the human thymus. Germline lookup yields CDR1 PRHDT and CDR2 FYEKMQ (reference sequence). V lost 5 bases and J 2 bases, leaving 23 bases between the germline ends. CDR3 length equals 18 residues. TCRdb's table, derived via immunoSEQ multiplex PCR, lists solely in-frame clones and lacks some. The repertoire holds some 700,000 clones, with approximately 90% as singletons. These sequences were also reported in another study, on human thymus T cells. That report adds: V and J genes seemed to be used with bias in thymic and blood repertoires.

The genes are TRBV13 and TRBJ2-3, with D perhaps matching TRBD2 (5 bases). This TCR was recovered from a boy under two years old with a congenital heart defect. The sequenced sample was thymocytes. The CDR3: CASSQRRALARVTDTQYF. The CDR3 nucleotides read TGTGCCAGCAGCCAAAGGCGGGCTCTCGCCCGGGTCACAGATACGCAGTATTTT.